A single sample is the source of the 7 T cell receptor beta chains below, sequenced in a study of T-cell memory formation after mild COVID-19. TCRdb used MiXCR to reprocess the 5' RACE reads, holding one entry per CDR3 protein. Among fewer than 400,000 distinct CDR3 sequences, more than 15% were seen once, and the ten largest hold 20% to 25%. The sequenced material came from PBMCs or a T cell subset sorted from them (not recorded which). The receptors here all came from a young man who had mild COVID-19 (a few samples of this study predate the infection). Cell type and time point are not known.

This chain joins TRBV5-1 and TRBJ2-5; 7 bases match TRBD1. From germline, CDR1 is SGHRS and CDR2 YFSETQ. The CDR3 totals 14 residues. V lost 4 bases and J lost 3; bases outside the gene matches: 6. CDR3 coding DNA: TGCGCCAGCAGCCCAGGGGGTCCCAAAGAGACCCAGTACTTC. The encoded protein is CASSPGGPKETQYF.

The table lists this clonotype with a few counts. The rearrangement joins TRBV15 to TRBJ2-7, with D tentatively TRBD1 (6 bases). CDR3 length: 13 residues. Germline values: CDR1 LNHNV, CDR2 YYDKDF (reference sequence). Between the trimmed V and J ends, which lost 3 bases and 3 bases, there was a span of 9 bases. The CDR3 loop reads CATSREGGYEQYF. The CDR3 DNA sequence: TGTGCCACCAGCAGGGAAGGGGGCTACGAGCAGTACTTC.

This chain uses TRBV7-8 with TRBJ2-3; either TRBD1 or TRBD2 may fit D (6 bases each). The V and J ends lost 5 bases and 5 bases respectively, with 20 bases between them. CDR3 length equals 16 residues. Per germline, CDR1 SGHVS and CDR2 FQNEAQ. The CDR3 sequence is CASSPRGDASVDTQYF. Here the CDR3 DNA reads TGTGCCAGCAGCCCTAGGGGGGATGCTAGCGTAGATACGCAGTATTTT.

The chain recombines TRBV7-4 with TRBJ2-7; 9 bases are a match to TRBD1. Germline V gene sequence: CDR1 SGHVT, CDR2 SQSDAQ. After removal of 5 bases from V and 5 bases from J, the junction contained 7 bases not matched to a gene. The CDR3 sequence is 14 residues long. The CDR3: CASSGRDRVDEQYV. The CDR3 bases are TGTGCCAGCAGCGGCCGGGACAGGGTAGACGAGCAGTACGTC.

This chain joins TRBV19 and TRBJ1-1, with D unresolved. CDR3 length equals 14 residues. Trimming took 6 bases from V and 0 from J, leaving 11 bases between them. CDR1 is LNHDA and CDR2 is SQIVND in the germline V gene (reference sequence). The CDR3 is CASRRRYMNTEAFF. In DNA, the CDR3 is TGTGCCAGTAGAAGACGGTACATGAACACTGAAGCTTTCTTT.

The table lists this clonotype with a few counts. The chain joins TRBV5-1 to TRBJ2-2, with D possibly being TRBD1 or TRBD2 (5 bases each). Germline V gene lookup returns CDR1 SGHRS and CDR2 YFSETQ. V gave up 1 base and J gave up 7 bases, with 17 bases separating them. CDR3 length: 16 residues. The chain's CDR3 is CASSLRTGWDGGELFF. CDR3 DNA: TGCGCCAGCAGCTTGCGCACAGGTTGGGACGGCGGGGAGCTGTTTTTT.

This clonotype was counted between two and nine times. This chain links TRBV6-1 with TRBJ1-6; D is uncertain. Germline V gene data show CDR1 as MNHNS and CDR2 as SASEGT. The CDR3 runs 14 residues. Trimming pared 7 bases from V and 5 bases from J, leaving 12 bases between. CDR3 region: CASTKLEDNSPLHF. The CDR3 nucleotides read TGTGCCAGCACTAAATTGGAGGATAATTCACCCCTCCACTTT.